A selection of T cell receptor beta chains follows, all from one sample in a study of control samples from healthy donors and cancer patients. The method was immunoSEQ multiplex PCR; TCRdb's version includes in-frame clones alone and lacks a portion of them. Altogether about 180,000 clones are present, around nine tenths being singletons, with the ten largest covering roughly 1.5%. The sample was blood. The receptors come from a man aged 25-40 years in good health. The CDR3 runs from the conserved cysteine through the conserved F or W.

CDR3 protein,J gene,V gene
CASRGVEAFF,TRBJ1-1,TRBV2
CASTQKSRGTEAFF,TRBJ1-1,TRBV6-5
CATSGLVETQYF,TRBJ2-5,TRBV24-1
CASGPYPSWGMRGEKLFF,TRBJ1-4,TRBV12-5
CATSDYDEGNEQFF,TRBJ2-1,TRBV24-1
CASSLAGPPGTEAFF,TRBJ1-1,TRBV5-1
CASSVRRTDTQYF,TRBJ2-3,TRBV7-2
CASSPGAAADTQYF,TRBJ2-3,TRBV7-8
CASSPWGTNEQFF,TRBJ2-1,TRBV18
CASTLTGLRTSGANVLTF,TRBJ2-6,TRBV5-6
CASSYRGQGVGLQETQYF,TRBJ2-5,TRBV6-2/TRBV6-3